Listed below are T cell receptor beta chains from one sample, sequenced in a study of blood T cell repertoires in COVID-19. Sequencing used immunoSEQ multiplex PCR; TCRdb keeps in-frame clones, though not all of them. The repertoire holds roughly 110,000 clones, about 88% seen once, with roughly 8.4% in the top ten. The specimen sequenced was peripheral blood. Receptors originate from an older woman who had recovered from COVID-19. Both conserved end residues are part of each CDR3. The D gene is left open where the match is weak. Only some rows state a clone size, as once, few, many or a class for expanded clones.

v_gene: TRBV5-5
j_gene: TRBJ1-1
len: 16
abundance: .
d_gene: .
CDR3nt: TGTGCCAGCAGCTTGGCCTTCGGGGGGGCGGATACTGAAGCTTTCTTT
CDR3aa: CASSLAFGGADTEAFF

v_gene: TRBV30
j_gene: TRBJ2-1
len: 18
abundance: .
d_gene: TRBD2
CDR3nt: TGTGCCTCACTAACAACTGGAGGCGGGGGGGCATCCTACAATGAGCAGTTCTTC
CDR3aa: CASLTTGGGGASYNEQFF

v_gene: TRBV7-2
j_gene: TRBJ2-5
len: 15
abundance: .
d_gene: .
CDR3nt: TGTGCCAGCAGCTTAGGAGAGACTCGACAAGAGACCCAGTACTTC
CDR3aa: CASSLGETRQETQYF

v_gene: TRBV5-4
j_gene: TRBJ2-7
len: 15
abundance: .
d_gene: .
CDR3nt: TGTGCCAGCAGCTTGGTGGGGACATCGGCCTACGAGCAGTACTTC
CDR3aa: CASSLVGTSAYEQYF

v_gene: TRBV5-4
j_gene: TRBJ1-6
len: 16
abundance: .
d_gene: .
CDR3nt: TGTGCCAGCAGCCGGGCGGGTGGATTCAATAATTCACCCCTCCACTTT
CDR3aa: CASSRAGGFNNSPLHF

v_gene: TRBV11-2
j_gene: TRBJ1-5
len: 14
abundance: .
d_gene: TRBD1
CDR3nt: TGTGCCAGCAGCTTGAGACAGGGATTAACTCCCCAGCATTTT
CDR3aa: CASSLRQGLTPQHF

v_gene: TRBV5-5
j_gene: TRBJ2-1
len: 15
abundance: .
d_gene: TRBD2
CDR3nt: TGTGCCAGCAGCTTAGCGGGGCGATTCTACAATGAGCAGTTCTTC
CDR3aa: CASSLAGRFYNEQFF

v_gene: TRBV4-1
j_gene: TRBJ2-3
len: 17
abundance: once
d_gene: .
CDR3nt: TGCGCCAGCAGCCAAGGGGGAAGGGCGGGGCTAGTGAATACGCAGTATTTT
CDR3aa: CASSQGGRAGLVNTQYF

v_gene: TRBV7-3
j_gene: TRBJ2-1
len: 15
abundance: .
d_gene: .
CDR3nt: TGTGCCAGCAGCTTAATGAGCCTAACCAACAATGAGCAGTTCTTC
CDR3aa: CASSLMSLTNNEQFF

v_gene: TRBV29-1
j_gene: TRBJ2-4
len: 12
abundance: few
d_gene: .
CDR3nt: TGCAGCTTTGAGGGAGTAAAAAACATTCAGTACTTC
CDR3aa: CSFEGVKNIQYF

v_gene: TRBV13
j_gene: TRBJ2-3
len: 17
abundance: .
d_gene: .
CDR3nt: TGTGCCAGCAGCTTCTCCATAGGCGGCGGAATCACAGATACGCAGTATTTT
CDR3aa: CASSFSIGGGITDTQYF

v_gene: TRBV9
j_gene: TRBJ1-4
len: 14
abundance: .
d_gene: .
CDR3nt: TGTGCCAGCAGCCGGGTTTCCGGACAAGAAAAACTGTTTTTT
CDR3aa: CASSRVSGQEKLFF

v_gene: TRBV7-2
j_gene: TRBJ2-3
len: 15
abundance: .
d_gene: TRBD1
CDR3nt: TGTGCCAGCAGCTCCCCGGGACAGGGGATACATACGCAGTATTTT
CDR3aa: CASSSPGQGIHTQYF

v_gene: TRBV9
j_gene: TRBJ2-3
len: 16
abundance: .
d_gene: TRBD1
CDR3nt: TGTGCCAGCAGCGAGGGGGCCCGACCAAGCACAGATACGCAGTATTTT
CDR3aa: CASSEGARPSTDTQYF

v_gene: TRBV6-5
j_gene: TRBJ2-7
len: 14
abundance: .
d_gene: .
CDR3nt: TGTGCCAGCAGCCCCCAGGGCCTCACCTACGAGCAGTACTTC
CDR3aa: CASSPQGLTYEQYF

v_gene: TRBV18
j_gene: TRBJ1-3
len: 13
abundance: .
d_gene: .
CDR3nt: TGTGCCAGCTCACCGCAGGTGGGAAACACCATATATTTT
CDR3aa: CASSPQVGNTIYF

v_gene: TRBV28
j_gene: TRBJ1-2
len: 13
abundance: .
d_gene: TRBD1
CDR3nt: TGTGCCCTAGGGGGGACAGGGGGCCGAGGCTACACCTTC
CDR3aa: CALGGTGGRGYTF

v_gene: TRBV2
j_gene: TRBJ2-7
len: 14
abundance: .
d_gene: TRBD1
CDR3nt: TGTGCCAGCAGACCGGGACAGGGAACCTACGAGCAGTACTTC
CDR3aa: CASRPGQGTYEQYF

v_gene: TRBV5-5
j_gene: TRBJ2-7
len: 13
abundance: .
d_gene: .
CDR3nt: TGTGCCAGCGACGACTGGAATTCCTACGAGCAGTACTTC
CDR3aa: CASDDWNSYEQYF

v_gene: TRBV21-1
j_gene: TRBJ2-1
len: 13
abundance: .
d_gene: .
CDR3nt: TGTGCCAGTCGAGGATCGCTTTGGGATGAGCAGTTCTTC
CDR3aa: CASRGSLWDEQFF

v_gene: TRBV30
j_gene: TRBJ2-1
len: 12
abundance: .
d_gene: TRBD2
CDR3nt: TGTGCCTGGGGCCCTAGCGGGCGCGAGCAGTTCTTC
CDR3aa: CAWGPSGREQFF

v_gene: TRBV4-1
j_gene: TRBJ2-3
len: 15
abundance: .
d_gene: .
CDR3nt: TGCGCCAGCAGCCAAGATCCTTTTTTCACAGATACGCAGTATTTT
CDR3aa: CASSQDPFFTDTQYF

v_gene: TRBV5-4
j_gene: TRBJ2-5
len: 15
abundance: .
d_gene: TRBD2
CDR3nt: TGTGCCAGCAGCCGGACTAGCGGGGGGTTGGAGACCCAGTACTTC
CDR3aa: CASSRTSGGLETQYF

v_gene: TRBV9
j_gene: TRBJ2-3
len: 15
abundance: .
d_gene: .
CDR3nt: TGTGCCAGCAGCCTCCAATGGCGGAGCACAGATACGCAGTATTTT
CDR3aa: CASSLQWRSTDTQYF

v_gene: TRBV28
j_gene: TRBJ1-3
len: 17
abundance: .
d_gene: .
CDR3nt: TGTGCCAGCAGTCAATGGGGGGGGGCAGGGTCCGGAAACACCATATATTTT
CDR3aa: CASSQWGGAGSGNTIYF

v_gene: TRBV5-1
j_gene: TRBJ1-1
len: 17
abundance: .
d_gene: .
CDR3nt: TGCGCCAGCAGCTCCCAACCCCTGACAGGCATGAACACTGAAGCTTTCTTT
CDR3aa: CASSSQPLTGMNTEAFF

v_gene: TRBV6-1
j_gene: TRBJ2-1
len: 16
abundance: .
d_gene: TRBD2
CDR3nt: TGTGCCAGCAGTAAAGGACTAGCGGCTACCTACAATGAGCAGTTCTTC
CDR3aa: CASSKGLAATYNEQFF

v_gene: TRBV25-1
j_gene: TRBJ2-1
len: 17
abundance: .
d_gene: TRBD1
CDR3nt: TGTGCCAGCAGTGAAGAAGGGGGACAGGCGAGGTACAATGAGCAGTTCTTC
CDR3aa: CASSEEGGQARYNEQFF

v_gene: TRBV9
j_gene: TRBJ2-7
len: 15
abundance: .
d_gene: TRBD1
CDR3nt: TGTGCCAGCAGCAGGTTGGGACAGGCCTCCTACGAGCAGTACTTC
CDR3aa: CASSRLGQASYEQYF

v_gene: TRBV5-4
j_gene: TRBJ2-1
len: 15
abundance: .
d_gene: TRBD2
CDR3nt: TGTGCCAGCAGCTTGGGCGGGAGCCCCTACAATGAGCAGTTCTTC
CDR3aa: CASSLGGSPYNEQFF

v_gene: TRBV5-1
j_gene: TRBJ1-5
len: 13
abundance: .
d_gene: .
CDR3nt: TGCGCCAGCAGCTTGGACGCGGATCAGCCCCAGCATTTT
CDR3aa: CASSLDADQPQHF

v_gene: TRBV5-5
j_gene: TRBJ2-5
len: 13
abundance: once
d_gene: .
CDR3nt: TGTGCCAGCAGCTTGGTGGGCGCGGAGACCCAGTACTTC
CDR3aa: CASSLVGAETQYF

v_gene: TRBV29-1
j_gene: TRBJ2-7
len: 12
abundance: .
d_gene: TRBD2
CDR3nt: TGCAGCGGGACTAGCGGTACCTACGAGCAGTACTTC
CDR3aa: CSGTSGTYEQYF

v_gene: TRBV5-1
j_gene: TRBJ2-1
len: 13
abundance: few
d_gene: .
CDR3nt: TGCGCCAGCAGCTTGGCTAGCATAAATGAGCAGTTCTTC
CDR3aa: CASSLASINEQFF

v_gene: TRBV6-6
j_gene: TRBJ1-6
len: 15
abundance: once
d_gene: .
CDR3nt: TGTGCCAGCAGTCCCCGGGGGGGACGAGATTCACCCCTCCACTTT
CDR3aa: CASSPRGGRDSPLHF

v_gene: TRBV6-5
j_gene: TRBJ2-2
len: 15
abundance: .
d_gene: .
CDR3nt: TGTGCCAGCAGTTTGATGACACAGAACACCGGGGAGCTGTTTTTT
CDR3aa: CASSLMTQNTGELFF

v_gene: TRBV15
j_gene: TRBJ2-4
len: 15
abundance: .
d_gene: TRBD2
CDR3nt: TGTGCCACCAGCAGGGGAGGGACCGGTAAAAACATTCAGTACTTC
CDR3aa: CATSRGGTGKNIQYF

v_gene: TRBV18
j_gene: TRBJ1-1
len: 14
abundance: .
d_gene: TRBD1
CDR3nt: TGTGCCAGCTCCTGGGACAGGGGCTCCGGTGGGGCTTTCTTT
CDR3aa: CASSWDRGSGGAFF

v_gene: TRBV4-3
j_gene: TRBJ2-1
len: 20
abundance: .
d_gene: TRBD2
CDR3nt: TGCGCCAGCAGCCCTTACCCTCTAGCGGGAGAGGGGAGGTCCGTGAATGAGCAGTTCTTC
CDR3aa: CASSPYPLAGEGRSVNEQFF

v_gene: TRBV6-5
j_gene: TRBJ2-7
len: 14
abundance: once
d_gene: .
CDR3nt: TGTGCCAGCACCGCCAGACGGGGAGTCTACGAGCAGTACTTC
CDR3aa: CASTARRGVYEQYF

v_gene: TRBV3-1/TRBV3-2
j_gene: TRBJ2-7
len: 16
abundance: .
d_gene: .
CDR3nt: TGTGCCAGCAGCCAAGCCGAGGTATCGAGCTCCTACGAGCAGTACTTC
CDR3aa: CASSQAEVSSSYEQYF

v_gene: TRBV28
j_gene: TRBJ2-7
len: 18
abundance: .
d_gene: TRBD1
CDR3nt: TGTGCCAGCAGTTCTAACAGGGGCCGCGCAAGTCAGCTCTACGAGCAGTACTTC
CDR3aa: CASSSNRGRASQLYEQYF

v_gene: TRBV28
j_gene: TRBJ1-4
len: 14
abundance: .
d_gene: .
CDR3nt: TGTGCCAGCAGTTTGCGGGGTATCGGCGAAAAACTGTTTTTT
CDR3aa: CASSLRGIGEKLFF

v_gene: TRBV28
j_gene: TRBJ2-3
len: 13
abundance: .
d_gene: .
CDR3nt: TGTGCCAGCAGTTCTAGACAGGCAGATACGCAGTATTTT
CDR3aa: CASSSRQADTQYF

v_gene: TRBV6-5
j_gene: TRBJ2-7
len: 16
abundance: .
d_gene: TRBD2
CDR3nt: TGTGCCAGCAGTTACTCGACCGGGAGGGGTCTCTACGAGCAGTACTTC
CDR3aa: CASSYSTGRGLYEQYF

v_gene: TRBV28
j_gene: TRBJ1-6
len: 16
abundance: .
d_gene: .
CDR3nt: TGTGCCAGCAGTTTGTACAGGTGGGGTGATAATTCACCCCTCCACTTT
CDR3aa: CASSLYRWGDNSPLHF

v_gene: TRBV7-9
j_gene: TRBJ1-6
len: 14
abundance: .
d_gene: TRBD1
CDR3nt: TGTGCCAGCAGCGGACAGGGGGGTTGGTCACCCCTCCACTTT
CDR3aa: CASSGQGGWSPLHF

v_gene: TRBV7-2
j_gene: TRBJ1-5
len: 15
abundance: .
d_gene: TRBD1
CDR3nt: TGTGCCAGCAGCCTCTGGACAGGGGCCAATCAGCCCCAGCATTTT
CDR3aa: CASSLWTGANQPQHF